This T cell receptor (beta chain) stems from a study of T cell repertoires in cytomegalovirus infection. Study at large: Well-studied HLA-B-restricted epitopes and recently identified HLA-C-restricted epitopes of CMV were both used in the study.

The CDR3 consists of 14 residues. Trimming shortened V by 5 bases and J by 0 bases, and 8 bases separated the two germline ends. Germline lookup yields CDR1 DFQATT and CDR2 SNEGSKA (reference sequence). In this sample, this clonotype turned up a few times. Its target is unknown. MiXCR was run by TCRdb on the reads, yielding one entry per CDR3 protein. This sample has 450,000 to 600,000 distinct CDR3 sequences, with roughly a third found just once. Sequenced material: cultured PBMCs, taken from culture after CMV antigen stimulation. This chain links TRBV20-1 with TRBJ1-6, with D maybe TRBD1 (5 bases). This TCR was sampled from a human donor in good health (CMV status not recorded). Some clones in this sample may be carry-over from other donors' samples. CDR3 sequence: CSAPGDSYNSPLHF. The CDR3 nucleotides read TGCAGTGCTCCGGGGGACTCCTATAATTCACCCCTCCACTTT.